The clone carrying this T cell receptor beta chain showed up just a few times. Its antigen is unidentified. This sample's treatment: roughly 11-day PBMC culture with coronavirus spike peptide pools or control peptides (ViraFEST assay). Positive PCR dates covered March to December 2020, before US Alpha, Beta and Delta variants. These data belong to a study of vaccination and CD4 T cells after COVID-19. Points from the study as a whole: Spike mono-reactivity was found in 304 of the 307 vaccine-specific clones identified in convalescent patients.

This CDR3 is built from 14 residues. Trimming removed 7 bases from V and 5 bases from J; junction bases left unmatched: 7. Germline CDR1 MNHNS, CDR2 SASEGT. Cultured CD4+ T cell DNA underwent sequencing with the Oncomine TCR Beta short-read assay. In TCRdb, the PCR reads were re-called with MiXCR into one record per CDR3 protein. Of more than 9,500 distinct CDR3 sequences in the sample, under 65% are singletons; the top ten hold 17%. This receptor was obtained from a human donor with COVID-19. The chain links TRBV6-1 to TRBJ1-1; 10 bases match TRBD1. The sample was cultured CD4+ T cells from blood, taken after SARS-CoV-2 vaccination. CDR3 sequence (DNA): TGTGCCAGCAACAGACAGGGGGCTTTTACTGAAGCTTTCTTT. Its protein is CASNRQGAFTEAFF.